Listed here are 31 T cell receptor beta chains from one sample, sequenced in a study of metastatic and nonmetastatic thyroid tumors. Via MiXCR, TCRdb re-called the PCR reads. The table lists about 70,000 clones, more than 15% of them singletons. Every patient was untreated before thyroid surgery. Sequenced sample: blood. Receptor source: a female donor with papillary thyroid cancer or a benign thyroid nodule (not recorded which). Some clones in this sample may be carry-over from other donors' samples.

This clone was counted a few times. The CDR3 does not close with the conserved phenylalanine or tryptophan, likely indicating a read error. The chain employs TRBV28 and TRBJ2-7, with D hard to call. V lost 8 bases and J 5 bases, leaving 16 bases between the germline ends. The CDR3 length is 13 residues. Looked up from germline, CDR1 is MDHEN and CDR2 is SYDVKM. For the CDR3, the DNA is TGTGCCAGCCCAAGCGAGACAAGCAACGAGCAGTACCTC. It codes for CASPSETSNEQYL.

As concerns this clone: This may come from a read error, since a much larger clone is one base off. The chain links TRBV11-2 to TRBJ2-1, with D possibly matching TRBD2 (6 bases). Germline loops: CDR1 SGHAT, CDR2 FQNNGV. CDR3 size: 14 residues. V was shortened by 6 bases and J by 12 bases, with 21 bases between the two germline ends. CDR3 nucleotides: TGTGCCAGCAGTCAAACGGCGGGGTGGAGTAGGCAGTTCTTC. Translating it yields CASSQTAGWSRQFF.

The rearrangement uses TRBV5-1 and TRBJ1-1, with D hard to call. This CDR3 has 15 residues. Germline-derived CDR1 and CDR2 are SGHRS and YFSETQ. The ends were cut back, 0 bases at V and 2 bases at J, with 11 bases in the middle. The DNA of the CDR3 is TGCGCCAGCAGCTTGGACGTGGTAATCAACACTGAAGCTTTCTTT. This codes for CASSLDVVINTEAFF.

This clone was seen at least ten times. The chain recombines TRBV9 with TRBJ2-7; no definite D call. Trimming removed 1 base at V and 1 base at J, with 9 bases between. The germline V gene encodes CDR1 SGDLS and CDR2 YYNGEE. The CDR3 contains 14 residues. CDR3 in amino acids: CASSVLGISYEQYF. Here the CDR3 DNA reads TGTGCCAGCAGCGTACTTGGCATATCCTACGAGCAGTACTTC.

The rearrangement links TRBV20-1 to TRBJ2-7; 10 nucleotides line up with TRBD2. Trimming cost V 6 bases and J 0 bases; bases outside gene matches: 8. CDR3 length equals 15 residues. Looked up from germline, CDR1 is DFQATT and CDR2 is SNEGSKA (reference sequence). CDR3 in amino acids: CSAFSASGSSYEQYF. CDR3 DNA sequence: TGCAGTGCCTTCTCGGCTAGCGGGAGCTCCTACGAGCAGTACTTC.

In this sample, this clone turned up once. This chain connects TRBV11-2 to TRBJ2-7, with 12 bases matching TRBD1. Germline CDR1 is SGHAT and CDR2 is FQNNGV. The CDR3 length is 15 residues. Trimming removed 5 bases from V and 6 bases from J; junction bases left unmatched: 8. CDR3 amino acids: CASSPPGQGAGEQYF. As DNA, the CDR3 is TGTGCCAGCAGCCCGCCGGGACAGGGGGCAGGCGAGCAGTACTTC.

CDR3 in amino acids: CASSPAGRNQPQHF. Here the CDR3 DNA reads TGTGCCAGCAGCCCGGCAGGGCGTAATCAGCCCCAGCATTTT. V usage is TRBV27 and J usage is TRBJ1-5; D is possibly TRBD1 (5 bases). The CDR3 consists of 14 residues. From germline, CDR1 is MNHEY and CDR2 SMNVEV (reference sequence). Trimming left V 6 bases short and J 4 bases short, with 13 bases between.

The table lists this clone with many counts. The rearrangement uses TRBV5-1 and TRBJ1-5; D is unresolved. Germline CDR1 reads SGHRS; CDR2 reads YFSETQ. V was pared by 1 base and J by 5 bases, with 7 bases between. The CDR3 runs to 13 residues. CDR3 DNA: TGCGCCAGCAGCTTGTCGGCTGATCAGCCCCAGCATTTT. Its translation is CASSLSADQPQHF.

This clone was counted at least ten times. One end of the junction fails to match germline, which may point to a read error. The CDR3 DNA follows: TGTGCCAGCAGTCCTGGGGGTAGGGGGATGCACTTC. Translated, it gives CASSPGGRGMHF. V usage is TRBV27 and J usage is TRBJ2-7; a possible D gene is TRBD1 (6 bases). This CDR3 contains 12 residues. Germline values: CDR1 MNHEY, CDR2 SMNVEV (reference sequence).

This clone was observed at least ten times. The chain uses TRBV10-3 and TRBJ2-5; possible D gene TRBD1, 6 bases. Germline V gene sequence: CDR1 ENHRY, CDR2 SYGVKD. The CDR3 totals 13 residues. V was clipped by 10 bases and J by 5 bases, with 17 bases between them. For the CDR3, the DNA is TGTGCCACCCAGACAGGAGAAGGGGAGACCCAGTACTTC. Its translation is CATQTGEGETQYF.

The rearrangement links TRBV7-3 to TRBJ2-1; a weak D match, TRBD2 (5 bases). The CDR3 runs to 15 residues. V dropped 2 bases and J dropped 4 bases, with 12 bases sitting between them. Germline V gives CDR1 SGHTA, CDR2 FQGTGA. The CDR3 bases are TGTGCCAGCAGCTTAGAGGGAAGTTCGTACAATGAGCAGTTCTTC. Translating gives CASSLEGSSYNEQFF.

In its sample, this clone was seen many times. The rearrangement uses TRBV18 and TRBJ1-4; maybe TRBD1 (6 bases). V was pared by 3 bases and J by 7 bases, with 9 bases between. The CDR3 contains 13 residues. In germline, CDR1 is KGHSH, CDR2 LQKENI. The CDR3 DNA follows: TGTGCCAGCTCACCCGGCAGGGGTGAAAAACTGTTTTTT. Its protein product is CASSPGRGEKLFF.

This clone was counted many times. This rearrangement joins TRBV30 to TRBJ1-1; D ambiguous. CDR3 length equals 14 residues. Germline CDR1 reads GTSNPN; CDR2 reads SVGIG (reference sequence). V was trimmed by 2 bases and J by 0 bases, leaving 10 bases between them. CDR3 sequence: CAWSHGRLNTEAFF. The CDR3 DNA reads as TGTGCCTGGAGTCACGGGAGGTTGAACACTGAAGCTTTCTTT.

This sequence joins TRBV28 and TRBJ1-5; D not certain. The germline CDR1 and CDR2 sequences are MDHEN and SYDVKM. The V end lost 6 bases, the J end lost 5 bases, and 5 bases lay between the germline ends. There are 11 residues in the CDR3. The CDR3 DNA follows: TGTGCCAGCAGCCCAGATCAGCCCCAGCATTTT. This sequence encodes CASSPDQPQHF. Drawing the rest from reference TRBV28 and TRBJ1-5, the complete variable domain is DVKVTQSSRYLVKRTGEKVFLECVQDMDHENMFWYRQDPGLGLRLIYFSYDVKMKEKGDIPEGYSVSREKKERFSLILESASTNQTSMYLCASSPDQPQHFGDGTRLSIL.

The chain combines TRBV28 with TRBJ1-6, with D hard to call. CDR3 length equals 13 residues. Trimming stripped 6 bases from V and 9 bases from J, with 12 bases between. CDR1 is MDHEN and CDR2 is SYDVKM in the germline V gene. The CDR3 nucleotides are TGTGCCAGCAGCTCATTGATTGGTTCACCCCTCCACTTT. Its translation: CASSSLIGSPLHF.

This clone appeared many times. The chain couples TRBV12-3 or TRBV12-4 to TRBJ2-7; D assignment may be TRBD1 or TRBD2 (5 bases each). The ends were cut back, 6 bases at V and 6 bases at J, with 18 bases in the middle. The CDR3 covers 14 residues. The CDR3 region has the DNA TGTGCCAGCAGCCTGACAGAACGAGGGCGCGAGCAGTACTTC. It translates to CASSLTERGREQYF.

This clone was counted ten times or more. The CDR3 is CASSQDLGEYEKLFF. The CDR3, as DNA: TGCGCCAGCAGCCAAGATCTCGGGGAGTACGAAAAACTGTTTTTT. The rearrangement joins TRBV4-1 to TRBJ1-4; D not certain. Germline lookup yields CDR1 MGHRA and CDR2 YSYEKL. Trimming pared 0 bases from V and 8 bases from J, leaving 13 bases between. The CDR3 loop spans 15 amino acids.

This clone was observed a handful of times. A read error may account for a junction end that differs from germline. V and J are TRBV6-2 or TRBV6-3 and TRBJ2-1, with D possibly being TRBD1 (6 bases). This CDR3 spans 12 amino acids. Germline lookup yields CDR1 MNHEY and CDR2 SVGEGT. The CDR3 nucleotides read TGTGCCAGCAGTGAGCCACTAGGGGGAGCGATCTTC. This translates into CASSEPLGGAIF.

This clone came up many times. This chain connects TRBV27 to TRBJ2-2, with no clear D. Trimming pared 8 bases from V and 0 bases from J, leaving 13 bases between. Per germline, CDR1 MNHEY and CDR2 SMNVEV (reference sequence). This CDR3 has 15 amino acids. Here the CDR3 reads CASGKGISNTGELFF. The CDR3 region has the DNA TGTGCCAGCGGCAAAGGAATTTCGAACACCGGGGAGCTGTTTTTT.

Only one count was recorded for this clone. Because the CDR3 is missing its conserved closing phenylalanine or tryptophan, this is likely a read error. This chain connects TRBV6-1 to TRBJ1-2; 7 nucleotides match TRBD1. The germline CDR1 and CDR2 sequences are MNHNS and SASEGT. The V segment lost 9 bases and the J segment 2 bases; nucleotides outside the gene matches: 9. The CDR3 consists of 14 residues. CDR3 sequence (DNA): TGTGCCAGTAGTCGACAGGGAGTCAACTATGGCTACACCTTG. Translated, it gives CASSRQGVNYGYTL.

This clone was detected only a few times. This sequence may be a read error, since a much larger clone differs from it by one base. Additional DNA sequences in this sample encode the identical CDR3. The chain has TRBV9 and TRBJ2-1; the D is unclear. CDR1 SGDLS and CDR2 YYNGEE come from the germline V gene. This CDR3 is built from 15 residues. CDR3 DNA sequence: TGTGCCAGCAGCGTAGAAGGAACCCGACTCGATGAACAGTTCTTC. Translating it yields CASSVEGTRLDEQFF.

The sample holds many counts of this clone. The chain carries TRBV20-1 and TRBJ2-1; 9 bases map to TRBD2. This CDR3 is built from 15 residues. CDR1 and CDR2 from the germline V gene are DFQATT and SNEGSKA (reference sequence). After removal of 1 base from V and 8 bases from J, the junction contained 9 bases not matched to a gene. In DNA, the CDR3 is TGCAGTGCTAGAGTCGTAGCGGGAGCGGGCGATGAGCAGTTCTTC. Translation: CSARVVAGAGDEQFF.

This clone was counted at least ten times. Other DNA sequences in the same sample also yield this CDR3. CDR3 residues: CSAPRADATNEKLFF. The CDR3 DNA follows: TGCAGTGCTCCGAGGGCAGATGCAACTAATGAAAAACTGTTTTTT. This chain connects TRBV20-1 to TRBJ1-4; D gene uncertain. CDR1 DFQATT and CDR2 SNEGSKA come from the germline V gene (reference sequence). The CDR3 totals 15 residues. V shed 5 bases and J shed 0 bases, with 13 bases lying between them.

There are many counts of this clone. CDR3 nucleotides: TGTGCCACCAGCAGAGTGACTAGCGGGAGTGAGCAGTTCTTC. Translation: CATSRVTSGSEQFF. The J gene is TRBJ2-1, the V gene TRBV15; the match to TRBD2 covers 12 bases. The CDR3 length is 14 residues. Germline V gene sequence: CDR1 LNHNV, CDR2 YYDKDF (reference sequence). V was pared by 1 base and J by 9 bases, with 1 base of the junction left unmatched.

This clone was detected many times. The V gene is TRBV30, the J gene TRBJ2-2; D is unresolved. The CDR3 spans 12 residues. Germline CDR1 GTSNPN, CDR2 SVGIG (reference sequence). Between the trimmed V and J ends, which lost 3 bases and 3 bases, there was a span of 5 bases. The CDR3 is CAWRGDTGELFF. CDR3 coding DNA: TGTGCCTGGAGAGGTGACACCGGGGAGCTGTTTTTT. Supplemented by reference TRBV30 and TRBJ2-2, the full variable domain reads SQTIHQWPATLVQPVGSPLSLECTVEGTSNPNLYWYRQAAGRGLQLLFYSVGIGQISSEVPQNLSASRPQDRQFILSSKKLLLSDSGFYLCAWRGDTGELFFGEGSRLTVL.

In this sample, this clone turned up many times. The chain has TRBV7-3 and TRBJ2-2; TRBD2 agrees at 7 bases. The CDR3 is 16 residues long. CDR1 is SGHTA, CDR2 FQGTGA, per germline. Trimming removed 0 bases from V and 2 bases from J; junction bases left unmatched: 3. CDR3 DNA sequence: TGTGCCAGCAGCTTAACCCCGGGGGGTAACACCGGGGAGCTGTTTTTT. Its translation: CASSLTPGGNTGELFF.

Concerning this clone itself: Just one base apart from a much larger clone, this may be a read error. The CDR3 sequence is CASSLAPGTFYNEQFF. The CDR3 region has the DNA TGTGCCAGCAGCTTAGCGCCCGGGACTTTTTACAATGAGCAGTTCTTC. This chain links TRBV11-1 with TRBJ2-1, with D tentatively TRBD2 (6 bases). Germline V CDR1 and CDR2: SGHAT, FQDESV (reference sequence). The CDR3 covers 16 residues. V was cut by 0 bases and J by 4 bases, with 13 bases left in between.

This clone was counted at least ten times. This chain uses TRBV4-1 with TRBJ1-1, with TRBD1 identical over 12 bases. This CDR3 has 16 amino acids. CDR1 and CDR2 (germline): MGHRA, YSYEKL. Trimming at V came to 4 bases and at J to 5 bases, leaving 8 bases not matched to a gene. The CDR3 DNA reads as TGCGCCAGCAGCCTCCGGGGACAGGGGGCGCGGACTGAAGCTTTCTTT. Its protein product is CASSLRGQGARTEAFF.

At least ten counts were recorded for this clone. The chain couples TRBV12-5 to TRBJ2-5; D is undetermined. Per germline, CDR1 LGHNT and CDR2 FRNRAP. V shed 1 base and J shed 3 bases, with 6 bases lying between them. The CDR3 is made up of 13 amino acids. Here the CDR3 reads CASGLGPKETQYF. As DNA, the CDR3 is TGTGCTAGTGGTTTGGGACCGAAAGAGACCCAGTACTTC. Complete variable domain (other parts from reference TRBV12-5 and TRBJ2-5): DARVTQTPRHKVTEMGQEVTMRCQPILGHNTVFWYRQTMMQGLELLAYFRNRAPLDDSGMPKDRFSAEMPDATLATLKIQPSEPRDSAVYFCASGLGPKETQYFGPGTRLLVL.

This clone has ten or more counts. The chain combines TRBV25-1 with TRBJ2-2, with D perhaps being TRBD1 or TRBD2 (5 bases each). The CDR3 extends over 17 amino acids. Per germline, CDR1 MGHDK and CDR2 SYGVNS. Trimming pared 4 bases from V and 1 base from J, leaving 16 bases between. CDR3 nucleotides: TGTGCCAGCAGTGGCTCCTCAGGGACGGTGAACACCGGGGAGCTGTTTTTT. As protein: CASSGSSGTVNTGELFF.

This clone was observed at least ten times. J is TRBJ1-4 and V is TRBV5-6; D gene uncertain. CDR1 is SGHDT and CDR2 is YYEEEE in the germline V gene. The CDR3 has 17 residues. Trimming cost V 6 bases and J 0 bases, with 18 bases left between them. The CDR3 sequence is CASTQMGGLATNEKLFF. DNA of the CDR3: TGTGCCAGCACCCAGATGGGCGGACTTGCAACTAATGAAAAACTGTTTTTT.